The 22 T cell receptor beta chains in this list originate from one sample, sequenced in a study of T cells in Graves' hyperthyroidism and ophthalmopathy. Template material for amplifying TCR beta CDR3 regions consisted of RNA transcripts. When the TCR CDR3 underwent first-round RT-PCR, the HTBI primer set was used. TCRdb independently ran MiXCR on the multiplex PCR reads; one entry per CDR3 protein. Among 350,000 or so distinct CDR3 sequences listed, about 15% were seen once. The sequenced sample consisted of blood. These receptors were collected from a woman aged 25 to 39 with Graves' hyperthyroidism that later progressed to Graves' ophthalmopathy.

The chain is built from TRBV18 and TRBJ1-3; TRBD1 matches 7 bases. This CDR3 spans 16 amino acids. Germline V lookup: CDR1 KGHSH, CDR2 LQKENI. For the CDR3, the DNA is TGTGCGGGCTCACCGTCGACAGGGAACTCTGGAAACACCATATATTTT. Its protein product is CAGSPSTGNSGNTIYF.

The rearrangement joins TRBV7-9 to TRBJ2-5; D is possibly TRBD1 or TRBD2 (5 bases each). CDR3 size: 14 residues. V lost 5 bases to trimming and J lost 3 bases, with 13 bases between them. Germline V gives CDR1 SEHNR, CDR2 FQNEAQ (reference sequence). CDR3 nucleotides: TGTGCCAGCAGCCCCCGTGGGGGTGAAGAGACCCAGTACTTC. This encodes CASSPRGGEETQYF.

This clonotype was recorded at least ten times. This sequence joins TRBV7-9 and TRBJ2-5; D may be TRBD2 (6 bases). V was clipped by 1 base and J by 5 bases, with 8 bases between them. The CDR3 loop spans 13 amino acids. CDR1 SEHNR and CDR2 FQNEAQ come from the germline V gene (reference sequence). CDR3 sequence reads: CASSLGRDETQYF. DNA of the CDR3: TGTGCCAGCAGCTTAGGGCGGGATGAGACCCAGTACTTC.

There are many counts of this clonotype. V and J are TRBV28 and TRBJ2-1; 7 bases line up with TRBD2. The CDR3 contains 15 residues. Trimming at V came to 6 bases and at J to 5 bases, leaving 10 bases not matched to a gene. Germline CDR1 MDHEN, CDR2 SYDVKM. This CDR3 is CASSQLAVRNNEQFF. Written as DNA, the CDR3 is TGTGCCAGCAGCCAGCTAGCGGTACGGAACAATGAGCAGTTCTTC.

This clonotype was counted ten times or more. The rearrangement links TRBV28 to TRBJ2-5; 9 nucleotides align to TRBD1. This CDR3 has 13 amino acids. V shed 8 bases, J shed 10 bases, and the junction held 11 bases outside the gene matches. From germline, CDR1 is MDHEN and CDR2 SYDVKM. DNA for the CDR3: TGTGCCAGCGCGAGACCCGGGACAGGGAGCCAGTACTTC. This codes for CASARPGTGSQYF.

V gene TRBV19 combines with J gene TRBJ2-7, with 9 bases fitting TRBD1. Germline V gene sequence: CDR1 LNHDA, CDR2 SQIVND (reference sequence). The V gene end was trimmed by 3 bases and the J gene end by 5 bases; junction bases not matched to a gene: 8. This CDR3 is 15 amino acids long. CDR3 protein: CASSMTGQGQDEQYF. The CDR3 DNA follows: TGTGCCAGTAGTATGACGGGACAGGGTCAGGACGAGCAGTACTTC.

The chain carries TRBV20-1 and TRBJ1-5; a weak D match, TRBD1 (5 bases). This CDR3 comprises 13 residues. Trimming removed 3 bases at V and 9 bases at J, with 15 bases between. Germline loops: CDR1 DFQATT, CDR2 SNEGSKA (reference sequence). The DNA of the CDR3 is TGCAGTGCTAGGGCGGACACCGCAGGGCCCCAGCATTTT. As protein: CSARADTAGPQHF.

Ten or more counts support this clonotype. J is TRBJ2-1 and V is TRBV6-2 or TRBV6-3; no clear D gene. From germline, CDR1 is MNHEY and CDR2 SVGEGT. V was trimmed by 4 bases and J by 8 bases, leaving 18 bases between them. CDR3 length: 15 residues. CDR3 in DNA: TGTGCCAGCAGTTTTTCATCACCTTCCTGGGATGAGCAGTTCTTC. Its protein is CASSFSSPSWDEQFF.

Many counts were recorded for this clonotype. The genes are TRBV7-8 and TRBJ2-7; 9 bases are a match to TRBD2. This CDR3 has 16 residues. Germline assignment: CDR1 SGHVS and CDR2 FQNEAQ. V trimming: 1 base; J trimming: 0 bases; junction bases outside the gene matches: 4. The CDR3 loop is CASSLVGREGSYEQYF. The CDR3 DNA is TGTGCCAGCAGCTTAGTGGGGCGGGAGGGCTCCTACGAGCAGTACTTC.

The chain recombines TRBV20-1 with TRBJ1-2; 8 bases align to TRBD1. This CDR3 spans 15 amino acids. V lost 4 bases and J lost 4; bases outside the gene matches: 11. CDR1 and CDR2 (germline): DFQATT, SNEGSKA (reference sequence). The chain's CDR3 is CSAKWNRGFPYGYTF. DNA for the CDR3: TGCAGTGCTAAATGGAACAGGGGGTTTCCCTATGGCTACACCTTC.

This clonotype was observed at least ten times. This chain uses TRBV28 with TRBJ2-7; TRBD2 matches at 11 bases. J was trimmed by 2 bases and V by 5 bases; bases with no gene match: 11. Per the germline V gene, CDR1 is MDHEN and CDR2 is SYDVKM. The length of the CDR3 is 17 residues. Here the CDR3 DNA reads TGTGCCAGCAGTCTTATGGGACTAGCGGATTTCGCCTACGAGCAGTACTTC. The encoded protein is CASSLMGLADFAYEQYF.

Ten or more counts support this clonotype. The chain couples TRBV20-1 to TRBJ2-1; D could derive from TRBD1 or TRBD2 (5 bases each). V lost 6 bases to trimming and J lost 0 bases, with 15 bases between them. In germline, CDR1 is DFQATT, CDR2 SNEGSKA (reference sequence). The CDR3 covers 15 residues. The CDR3 loop is CSARDPGSSYNEQFF. As DNA, the CDR3 is TGCAGTGCCAGGGACCCGGGGAGCTCCTACAATGAGCAGTTCTTC.

This clonotype was counted a few times. This chain links TRBV30 with TRBJ2-5; D remains unclear. Germline V gene lookup returns CDR1 GTSNPN and CDR2 SVGIG (reference sequence). There are 13 residues in the CDR3. The V and J ends lost 2 bases and 5 bases respectively, with 12 bases between them. The CDR3 nucleotides read TGTGCCTGGAGTAGGACGGCAGCTGAGACCCAGTACTTC. Its translation is CAWSRTAAETQYF.

This clonotype was detected ten times or more. The genes are TRBV5-1 and TRBJ2-7, with 10 bases identical to TRBD2. This CDR3 spans 15 amino acids. J was trimmed by 2 bases and V by 5 bases; bases with no gene match: 7. Germline V gives CDR1 SGHRS, CDR2 YFSETQ. The CDR3 loop reads CASSFGLAVPYEQYF. The CDR3 nucleotides read TGCGCCAGCAGTTTCGGACTAGCGGTTCCCTACGAGCAGTACTTC.

V gene TRBV20-1 combines with J gene TRBJ1-5; 7 nucleotides align to TRBD1. The CDR3 runs to 18 residues. The V and J ends lost 0 bases and 4 bases, in that order; junction bases with no gene match: 15. Germline V gene sequence: CDR1 DFQATT, CDR2 SNEGSKA (reference sequence). The CDR3 loop is CSARDSGGGGQRNQPQHF. In DNA, the CDR3 is TGCAGTGCTAGAGATTCAGGGGGGGGGGGACAGAGAAATCAGCCCCAGCATTTT.

This clonotype appeared many times. The genes are TRBV12-3 or TRBV12-4 and TRBJ1-2; D is unresolved. V was clipped by 3 bases and J by 4 bases, with 9 bases between them. This CDR3 has 13 residues. The CDR3 DNA reads TGTGCCAGCAGTTTTTCTGGGCTCTATGGCTACACCTTC. The encoded protein is CASSFSGLYGYTF.

This clonotype was recorded many times. V usage is TRBV4-1 and J usage is TRBJ1-1, with no clear D. Trimming took off 3 bases at V and 0 bases at J, with 2 bases between the two ends. Per the germline V gene, CDR1 is MGHRA and CDR2 is YSYEKL. The CDR3 is 12 amino acids. CDR3 residues: CASSHLNTEAFF. CDR3 DNA sequence: TGCGCCAGCAGCCACCTGAACACTGAAGCTTTCTTT.

The chain uses TRBV19 and TRBJ2-3; 11 bases match TRBD2. The germline V gene has CDR1 LNHDA and CDR2 SQIVND (reference sequence). The CDR3 extends over 16 amino acids. Trimming took 4 bases from V and 4 from J; bases not matched to a gene: 7. The CDR3 protein is CASSTPTSGIPDTQYF. The CDR3 DNA is TGTGCCAGTAGTACCCCGACTAGCGGGATCCCAGATACGCAGTATTTT.

At least ten counts were recorded for this clonotype. The V gene is TRBV18, the J gene TRBJ1-1; unclear D gene. The ends were cut back, 2 bases at V and 7 bases at J, with 11 bases in the middle. The CDR3 is 13 amino acids. Looked up from germline, CDR1 is KGHSH and CDR2 is LQKENI. The CDR3 DNA reads TGTGCCAGCTCACCAGAATCCGGTAATGAAGCTTTCTTT. It codes for CASSPESGNEAFF.

This clonotype was seen at least ten times. The chain is built from TRBV11-2 and TRBJ2-1; D gene uncertain. V lost 11 bases and J 9 bases, leaving 14 bases between the germline ends. Looked up from germline, CDR1 is SGHAT and CDR2 is FQNNGV. There are 11 residues in the CDR3. CDR3: CASLLGGEQFF. The CDR3 DNA reads TGTGCCTCTCTGTTGGGTGGTGAGCAGTTCTTC.

This clonotype was detected many times. The V and J genes are TRBV12-3 or TRBV12-4 and TRBJ1-2, with TRBD1 as a possible D gene (6 bases). The CDR3 has 15 amino acids. Trimming pared 4 bases from V and 4 bases from J, leaving 16 bases between. The CDR3 is CASSWIRGSSYGYTF. The DNA of the CDR3 is TGTGCCAGCAGTTGGATCAGGGGTTCATCCTATGGCTACACCTTC.

This chain links TRBV11-3 with TRBJ2-7, with 12 bases that match TRBD2. V dropped 6 bases and J dropped 2; count of bases not matched to a gene: 5. Germline lookup yields CDR1 SGHNT and CDR2 YENEEA. CDR3 length equals 15 residues. DNA of the CDR3: TGTGCCAGCAGTTCTAGCGGGGGGGCCACCTACGAGCAGTACTTC. Residues: CASSSSGGATYEQYF.